The present T cell receptor (beta chain) was sequenced within a study of blood T cell repertoires in COVID-19. For the study at large: From the United States, Italy and Spain came samples of acute and convalescent COVID-19.

The V gene end was trimmed by 5 bases and the J gene end by 5 bases; junction bases not matched to a gene: 15. The germline CDR1 and CDR2 sequences are MGHRA and YSYEKL. The CDR3 consists of 16 residues. Per the authors' pipeline: Amplification from reference gene primers served as the basis for estimated nucleated cell counts. Generated by immunoSEQ multiplex PCR, the TCRdb table keeps only in-frame clones and is missing some. From that table come the V and J calls and clone size; the DNA was used to work out D and trimming. This table holds 100,000 to 150,000 clones, roughly nine tenths found once. This clone was detected a few times.

This TCR came from a man aged 65 to 85 who had recovered from COVID-19. The J gene is TRBJ2-7, the V gene TRBV4-1, with TRBD1 matching over 7 bases. The source material was peripheral blood. The CDR3 protein is CASSFFHRTGGHEQYF. For the CDR3, the DNA is TGCGCCAGCAGCTTCTTTCATAGGACAGGAGGCCACGAGCAGTACTTC.